The source of this T cell receptor beta chain is a study of T cell repertoires in cytomegalovirus infection. Across the study: Recently identified HLA-C-restricted CMV epitopes and well-studied HLA-B-restricted CMV epitopes were used by the study. A matching HLA type, together with CMV infection, was signaled by public TCR beta signatures.

A single record per CDR3 protein comes from TCRdb applying MiXCR to the reads. The data contain 550,000 to 850,000 distinct CDR3 sequences, around 31% of them singletons. The V and J ends lost 3 bases and 6 bases, in that order; junction bases with no gene match: 4. This CDR3 region has 14 residues. Germline-derived CDR1 and CDR2 are SGHNT and YYREEE (reference sequence). The study, taken as a whole, reports: Clonotypes of TCR beta that were HLA-C-restricted and CMV-specific dominated the ex vivo response. Carriers of CMV and the relevant HLA type were discriminated by public TCR beta frequency.

Points on this clonotype: Antigen specificity is unknown.

The source is a human donor in good health (CMV status not recorded). Some clones in this sample may be carry-over from other donors' samples. V is TRBV5-4 and J is TRBJ2-3; TRBD2 aligns across 10 bases. The sequencing used cultured PBMCs, collected from culture after CMV antigen stimulation. As DNA, the CDR3 is TGTGCCAGCAGCTCCAAGCGGGGGGGGGATACGCAGTATTTT. This codes for CASSSKRGGDTQYF. The variable domain in full, completed from reference TRBV5-4 and TRBJ2-3, reads ETGVTQSPTHLIKTRGQQVTLRCSSQSGHNTVSWYQQALGQGPQFIFQYYREEENGRGNFPPRFSGLQFPNYSSELNVNALELDDSALYLCASSSKRGGDTQYFGPGTRLTVL.